This TCR beta chain appears in the sequencing data of a study of blood T cell repertoires in COVID-19. In the case of this clone: In the same sample, other DNA sequences code for this CDR3.

The CDR3 totals 14 residues. Per the germline V gene, CDR1 is SGHRS and CDR2 is YFSETQ. The V end was cut by 4 bases, the J end by 1 base, with 8 bases between. Sequencing used immunoSEQ multiplex PCR; TCRdb keeps in-frame clones, though not all of them. The sample holds a few hundred thousand clones; around 86% are singletons and the top ten take less than 4.5%. This receptor was obtained from a young man who had recovered from COVID-19. What was sequenced was PBMCs or T cells enriched from blood (not recorded which). The chain joins TRBV5-1 to TRBJ2-2, with a possible D match to TRBD1 (6 bases). The chain's CDR3 is CASSLDRNTGELFF. In DNA, the CDR3 is TGCGCCAGCAGCCTGGACAGGAACACCGGGGAGCTGTTTTTT.